The clone carrying this T cell receptor beta chain was seen ten or more times. The sample is drawn from a study of human T cells and chemical hapten exposure. MiXCR, applied by TCRdb to the RACE reads, yields one record per CDR3 protein. The sample has 380,000 or so distinct CDR3 sequences, roughly 4.8% seen once. The time point was: patch test 1, 2 weeks after DPC sensitization. As for treatment: therapeutic diphenylcyclopropenone sensitization with weekly scalp DPC. Sequenced here: whole blood, sampled in connection with sensitization to the hapten diphenylcyclopropenone (DPC). The TCR originated in a woman in her forties or fifties with alopecia areata. Some clones in this sample may be carry-over from other donors' samples.

The CDR3 nucleotides read TGTGCCAGCAGTTTCAGGGATGAAGCTTTCTTT. Translated: CASSFRDEAFF. The J gene is TRBJ1-1, the V gene TRBV28, with D possibly TRBD1 on 5 matching bases. The CDR3 consists of 11 residues. V was cut by 3 bases and J by 7 bases, with 6 bases left in between. Germline lookup yields CDR1 MDHEN and CDR2 SYDVKM. Together with reference TRBV28 and TRBJ1-1, the CDR3 gives the full variable domain: DVKVTQSSRYLVKRTGEKVFLECVQDMDHENMFWYRQDPGLGLRLIYFSYDVKMKEKGDIPEGYSVSREKKERFSLILESASTNQTSMYLCASSFRDEAFFGQGTRLTVV.